This entry is about one T cell receptor beta chain. These data come from a study of blood T cell repertoires in COVID-19. Overall study: Collection of acute and convalescent COVID-19 samples took place in the United States, Italy and Spain.

Germline CDR1 is LGHNA and CDR2 is YNFKEQ. CDR3 size: 17 residues. V lost 0 bases, J lost 5 bases, and 11 bases stayed unmatched. In the original workflow: For nucleated cells, counts were estimated from reference gene primer amplification. Assay: immunoSEQ multiplex PCR; the TCRdb copy retains only in-frame clones and omits some. V, J and clone size are those of that table, while D and trimming were read from the DNA. In the table there are approximately 260,000 clones, more than 85% of which are singletons. The receptor was derived from a man between 18 and 35 years old with active or convalescent COVID-19. The J gene is TRBJ2-7, the V gene TRBV4-2; 9 bases fit TRBD2. What was sequenced was peripheral blood. CDR3 amino acids: CASSQDFASSGRHEQYF. The CDR3 coding sequence is TGTGCCAGCAGCCAAGATTTTGCCTCCAGCGGGAGGCACGAGCAGTACTTC.